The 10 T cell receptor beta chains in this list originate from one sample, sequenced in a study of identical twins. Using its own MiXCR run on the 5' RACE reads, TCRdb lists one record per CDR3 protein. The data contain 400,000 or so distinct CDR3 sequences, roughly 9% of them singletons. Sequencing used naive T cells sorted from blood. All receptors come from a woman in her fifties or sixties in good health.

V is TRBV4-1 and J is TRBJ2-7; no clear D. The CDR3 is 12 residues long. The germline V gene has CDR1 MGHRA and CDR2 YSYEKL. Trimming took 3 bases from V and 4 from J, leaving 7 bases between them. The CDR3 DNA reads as TGCGCCAGCAGCCATAATACATACGAGCAGTACTTC. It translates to CASSHNTYEQYF.

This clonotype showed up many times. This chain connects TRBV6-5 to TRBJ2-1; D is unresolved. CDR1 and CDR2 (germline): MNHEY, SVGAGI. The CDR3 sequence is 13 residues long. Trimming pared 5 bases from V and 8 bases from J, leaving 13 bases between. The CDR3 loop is CASSETYLDEQFF. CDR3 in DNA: TGTGCCAGCAGTGAGACTTATCTCGATGAGCAGTTCTTC.

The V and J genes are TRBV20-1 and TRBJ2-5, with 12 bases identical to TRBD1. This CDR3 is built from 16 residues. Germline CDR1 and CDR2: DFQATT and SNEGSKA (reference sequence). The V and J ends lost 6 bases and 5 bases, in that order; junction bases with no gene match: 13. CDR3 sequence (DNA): TGCAGTGCCATGGGACAGGGGGCTTCCTCCCAGGAGACCCAGTACTTC. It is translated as CSAMGQGASSQETQYF.

CDR3 protein: CASSLEVFGELFF. Here the CDR3 DNA reads TGTGCCAGCAGCTTAGAGGTTTTCGGGGAGCTGTTTTTT. The V call is TRBV7-9, the J call TRBJ2-2; no definite D call. Germline V CDR1 and CDR2: SEHNR, FQNEAQ (reference sequence). V gave up 1 base and J gave up 7 bases, with 7 bases separating them. The CDR3 consists of 13 residues.

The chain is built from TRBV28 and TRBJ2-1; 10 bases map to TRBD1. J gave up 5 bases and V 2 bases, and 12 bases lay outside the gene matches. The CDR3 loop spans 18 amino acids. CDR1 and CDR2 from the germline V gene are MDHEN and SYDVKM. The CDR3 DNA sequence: TGTGCCAGCAGTTTAATGCCCAACTGGGACAGGGGACACAATGAGCAGTTCTTC. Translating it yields CASSLMPNWDRGHNEQFF.

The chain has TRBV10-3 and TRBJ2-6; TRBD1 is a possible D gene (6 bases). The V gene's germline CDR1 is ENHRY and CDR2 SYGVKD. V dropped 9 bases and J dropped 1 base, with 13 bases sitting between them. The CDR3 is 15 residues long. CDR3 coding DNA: TGTGCCATGGATCCGCAGGGGTCTGGGGCCAACGTCCTGACTTTC. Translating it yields CAMDPQGSGANVLTF.

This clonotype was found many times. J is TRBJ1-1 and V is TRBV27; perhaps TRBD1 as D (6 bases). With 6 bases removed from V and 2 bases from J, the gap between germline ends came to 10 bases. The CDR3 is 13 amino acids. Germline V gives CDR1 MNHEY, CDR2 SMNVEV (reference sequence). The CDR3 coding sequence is TGTGCCAGCAGCACAGGGCGAAACACTGAAGCTTTCTTT. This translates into CASSTGRNTEAFF.

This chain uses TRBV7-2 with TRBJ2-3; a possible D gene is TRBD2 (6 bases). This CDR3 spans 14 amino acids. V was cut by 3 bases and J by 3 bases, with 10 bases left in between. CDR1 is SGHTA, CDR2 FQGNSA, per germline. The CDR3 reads CASSLSRGTDTQYF. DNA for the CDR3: TGTGCCAGCAGCTTGTCTCGGGGGACAGATACGCAGTATTTT. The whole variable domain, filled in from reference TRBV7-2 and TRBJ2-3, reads GAGVSQSPSNKVTEKGKDVELRCDPISGHTALYWYRQSLGQGLEFLIYFQGNSAPDKSGLPSDRFSAERTGGSVSTLTIQRTQQEDSAVYLCASSLSRGTDTQYFGPGTRLTVL.

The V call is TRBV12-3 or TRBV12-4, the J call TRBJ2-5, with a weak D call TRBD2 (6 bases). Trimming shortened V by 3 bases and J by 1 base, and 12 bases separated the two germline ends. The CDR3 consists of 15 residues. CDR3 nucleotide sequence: TGTGCCAGCAGTTTGATGGAGGGAACCCAAGAGACCCAGTACTTC. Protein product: CASSLMEGTQETQYF.

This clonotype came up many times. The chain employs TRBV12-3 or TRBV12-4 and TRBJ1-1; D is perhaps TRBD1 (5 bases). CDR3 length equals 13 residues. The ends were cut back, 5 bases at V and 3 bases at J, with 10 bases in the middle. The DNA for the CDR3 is TGTGCCAGCAGTGACAGAAGATACACTGAAGCTTTCTTT. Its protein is CASSDRRYTEAFF.